The 5 T cell receptor beta chains presented below share a single source sample, sequenced in a study of T cell responses to AZD1222 COVID-19 vaccine. Libraries were prepared by immunoSEQ multiplex PCR; TCRdb keeps only in-frame clonotypes and omits some of them. The table includes 150,000 to 200,000 clones, less than 95% detected once. The sequenced sample was peripheral blood, obtained 28 days after the second AZD1222 dose. Source of these receptors: an adult who received the AZD1222 COVID-19 vaccine.

The V and J genes are TRBV5-3 and TRBJ1-6; no definite D call. TRBV5-3 is known as an ORF, though its function is uncertain. The CDR3 is 17 residues long. With 5 bases removed from V and 0 bases from J, the gap between germline ends came to 15 bases. CDR3 amino acids: CARSNAGSSSYNSPLHF. In DNA form, the CDR3 reads TGTGCCAGAAGTAATGCGGGGTCGAGCTCCTATAATTCACCCCTCCACTTT.

This clone was seen a few times. Written as DNA, the CDR3 is TGTGCCAGCAGACAGACTAGCACAGGCGATGAGCAGTTCTTC. This codes for CASRQTSTGDEQFF. The rearrangement links TRBV7-3 to TRBJ2-1; 7 nucleotides agree with TRBD2. CDR1 SGHTA and CDR2 FQGTGA come from the germline V gene. The trim removed 6 bases at V and 8 bases at J, leaving 10 bases unmatched. CDR3 length: 14 residues. The full variable domain, its missing parts supplied by reference TRBV7-3 and TRBJ2-1, is GAGVSQTPSNKVTEKGKYVELRCDPISGHTALYWYRQSLGQGPEFLIYFQGTGAADDSGLPNDRFFAVRPEGSVSTLKIQRTERGDSAVYLCASRQTSTGDEQFFGPGTRLTVL.

J is TRBJ1-4 and V is TRBV2; no definite D call. The CDR3 is 14 residues long. The V gene lost 5 bases and the J gene lost 8 bases, with 15 bases spanning the gap. The germline CDR1 and CDR2 sequences are SNHLY and FYNNEI. For the CDR3, the DNA is TGTGCCAGCAGTCGGACCGAAAGGTCCGAAAAACTGTTTTTT. Residues: CASSRTERSEKLFF.

J is TRBJ2-1 and V is TRBV7-3; D ambiguous. Trimming took 5 bases from V and 2 from J, leaving 13 bases between them. From germline, CDR1 is SGHTA and CDR2 FQGTGA. The CDR3 covers 15 residues. The CDR3 protein is CASSPSVGAYNEQFF. DNA of the CDR3: TGTGCCAGCAGCCCTAGTGTAGGAGCCTACAATGAGCAGTTCTTC.

The chain combines TRBV7-2 with TRBJ2-5; 7 positions agree with TRBD1. The trim removed 5 bases at V and 2 bases at J, leaving 5 bases unmatched. Germline CDR1 and CDR2: SGHTA and FQGNSA. The CDR3 sequence is 14 residues long. The CDR3 sequence is CASSPPGQQETQYF. CDR3 DNA: TGTGCCAGCAGCCCGCCGGGACAGCAAGAGACCCAGTACTTC.